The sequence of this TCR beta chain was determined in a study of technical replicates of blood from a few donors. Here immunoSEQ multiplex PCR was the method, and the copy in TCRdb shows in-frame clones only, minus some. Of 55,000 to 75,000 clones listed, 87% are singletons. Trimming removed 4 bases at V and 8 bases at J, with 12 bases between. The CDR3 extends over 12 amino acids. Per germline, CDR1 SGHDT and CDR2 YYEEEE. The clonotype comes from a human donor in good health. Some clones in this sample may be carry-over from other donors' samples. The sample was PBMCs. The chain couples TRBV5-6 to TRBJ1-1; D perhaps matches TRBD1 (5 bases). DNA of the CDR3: TGTGCCAGCAGCCTATCGGGGGTAGAAGCTTTCTTT. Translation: CASSLSGVEAFF.